A single sample is the source of the 10 T cell receptor beta chains below, sequenced in a study of blood T cell repertoires in COVID-19 (dated by TCRdb to the early 2020s). Library prep was done by the immunoSEQ multiplex PCR assay. The immuneACCESS repertoire file appears here via TCRdb, limited to in-frame rearrangements. These files lack a portion of the clones; in checked studies, under half of the deficit traces to unresolved V genes, and the cause of the others is not known. The sample data list 260,000 or so clones, and around 84% of these were observed just once. Jointly, the top ten make up 2% to 3% of the sample. Sample: PBMCs or T cells enriched from blood (not recorded which). The source is a woman between 50 and 59 years old who had recovered from COVID-19.

The J gene is TRBJ1-4, the V gene TRBV11-2, with D possibly matching TRBD1 (5 bases). Germline-derived CDR1 and CDR2 are SGHAT and FQNNGV. Trimming stripped 2 bases from V and 5 bases from J, with 9 bases between. CDR3 length equals 14 residues. The CDR3 loop reads CASSLTGLNEKLFF. The CDR3 region has the DNA TGTGCCAGCAGCTTAACAGGCCTCAATGAAAAACTGTTTTTT.

This chain connects TRBV11-2 to TRBJ2-6; 9 nucleotides agree with TRBD1. The CDR3 extends over 17 amino acids. The germline V gene encodes CDR1 SGHAT and CDR2 FQNNGV. Unmatched junction bases numbered 7, after V lost 3 bases and J lost 4 bases. The CDR3 loop is CASSLGTGRSGANVLTF. Written as DNA, the CDR3 is TGTGCCAGCAGCTTGGGGACAGGGAGGTCGGGGGCCAACGTCCTGACTTTC.

The chain is built from TRBV7-3 and TRBJ2-2; D might be TRBD1 (6 bases). V lost 2 bases and J lost 5, with 9 bases in between. Germline V gene sequence: CDR1 SGHTA, CDR2 FQGTGA. The CDR3 runs to 14 residues. The CDR3 region is CASSLYQGTGELFF. In DNA form, the CDR3 reads TGTGCCAGCAGCTTATATCAGGGGACCGGGGAGCTGTTTTTT. Full variable domain (rest looked up from reference TRBV7-3 and TRBJ2-2): GAGVSQTPSNKVTEKGKYVELRCDPISGHTALYWYRQSLGQGPEFLIYFQGTGAADDSGLPNDRFFAVRPEGSVSTLKIQRTERGDSAVYLCASSLYQGTGELFFGEGSRLTVL.

The table lists this clone with a count of one. The chain uses TRBV18 and TRBJ1-6; D may be TRBD1 (6 bases). The germline V and J ends were trimmed by 0 bases and 14 bases, with 11 bases remaining between them. Germline V gives CDR1 KGHSH, CDR2 LQKENI. The length of the CDR3 is 13 residues. CDR3 sequence: CASSPPPGVALHF. The DNA for the CDR3 is TGTGCCAGCTCACCACCGCCAGGGGTTGCCCTCCACTTT.

CDR3 DNA: TGTGCCAGTAAACCGGGACAGGGGCATGAAAAACTGTTTTTT. Translation gives CASKPGQGHEKLFF. The chain employs TRBV19 and TRBJ1-4; 10 positions match TRBD1. The CDR3 is 14 amino acids. J gave up 6 bases and V 7 bases, and 5 bases lay outside the gene matches. The germline gives CDR1 LNHDA, CDR2 SQIVND (reference sequence). Supplemented by reference TRBV19 and TRBJ1-4, the full variable domain reads DGGITQSPKYLFRKEGQNVTLSCEQNLNHDAMYWYRQDPGQGLRLIYYSQIVNDFQKGDIAEGYSVSREKKESFPLTVTSAQKNPTAFYLCASKPGQGHEKLFFGSGTQLSVL.

The chain has TRBV29-1 and TRBJ1-1; perhaps TRBD1 as D (6 bases). The germline V gene has CDR1 SQVTM and CDR2 ANQGSEA. The CDR3 is made up of 17 amino acids. V shed 4 bases and J shed 4 bases, with 25 bases lying between them. The CDR3 DNA reads TGCAGCGTTGGGGGCCGGGACACCACCCGGTGGAGCACTGAAGCTTTCTTT. Protein sequence: CSVGGRDTTRWSTEAFF.

The J gene is TRBJ2-1, the V gene TRBV7-2, with D possibly being TRBD2 (5 bases). This CDR3 contains 13 residues. Germline V lookup: CDR1 SGHTA, CDR2 FQGNSA. Trimming pared 6 bases from V and 6 bases from J, leaving 12 bases between. Here the CDR3 reads CASRDTRGNEQFF. The DNA of the CDR3 is TGTGCCAGCAGGGATACTAGAGGCAATGAGCAGTTCTTC.

This chain links TRBV13 with TRBJ2-2, with 8 positions matching TRBD1. With V trimmed by 4 bases and J by 2 bases, 3 bases remained unmatched. Per germline, CDR1 PRHDT and CDR2 FYEKMQ (reference sequence). This CDR3 region has 15 residues. Here the CDR3 DNA reads TGTGCCAGCAGCTCCGGGACAGGTAACACCGGGGAGCTGTTTTTT. It encodes CASSSGTGNTGELFF. The variable domain in full, with the rest retrieved from reference TRBV13 and TRBJ2-2, is AAGVIQSPRHLIKEKRETATLKCYPIPRHDTVYWYQQGPGQDPQFLISFYEKMQSDKGSIPDRFSAQQFSDYHSELNMSSLELGDSALYFCASSSGTGNTGELFFGEGSRLTVL.

The chain couples TRBV25-1 to TRBJ2-3; D might be TRBD1 (6 bases). This CDR3 contains 14 residues. Germline lookup yields CDR1 MGHDK and CDR2 SYGVNS. V lost 3 bases to trimming and J lost 4 bases, with 11 bases between them. CDR3 in DNA: TGTGCCAGCAGTGAGGGGGCGGGCCCAGATACGCAGTATTTT. This translates into CASSEGAGPDTQYF.

This sequence joins TRBV5-6 and TRBJ1-3, with TRBD1 as a possible D gene (5 bases). V lost 4 bases and J 0 bases, leaving 17 bases between the germline ends. The CDR3 runs to 17 residues. CDR1 is SGHDT and CDR2 is YYEEEE in the germline V gene. CDR3 residues: CASSRIFREHSGNTIYF. CDR3 bases: TGTGCCAGCAGCCGCATCTTCAGGGAACACTCTGGAAACACCATATATTTT.